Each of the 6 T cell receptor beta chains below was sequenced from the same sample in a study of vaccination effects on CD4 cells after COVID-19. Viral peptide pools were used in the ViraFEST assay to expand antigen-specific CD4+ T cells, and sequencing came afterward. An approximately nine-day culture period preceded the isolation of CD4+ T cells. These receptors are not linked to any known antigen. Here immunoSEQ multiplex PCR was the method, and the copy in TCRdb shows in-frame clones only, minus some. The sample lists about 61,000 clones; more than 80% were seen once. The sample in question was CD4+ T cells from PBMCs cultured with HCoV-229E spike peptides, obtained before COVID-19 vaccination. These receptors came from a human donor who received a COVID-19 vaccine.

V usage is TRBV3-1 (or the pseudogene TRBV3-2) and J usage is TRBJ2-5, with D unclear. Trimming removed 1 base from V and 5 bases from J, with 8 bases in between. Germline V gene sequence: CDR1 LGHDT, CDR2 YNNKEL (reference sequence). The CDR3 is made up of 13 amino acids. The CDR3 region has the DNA TGTGCCAGCAGCCAAGGTGACTGGGAGACCCAGTACTTC. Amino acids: CASSQGDWETQYF.

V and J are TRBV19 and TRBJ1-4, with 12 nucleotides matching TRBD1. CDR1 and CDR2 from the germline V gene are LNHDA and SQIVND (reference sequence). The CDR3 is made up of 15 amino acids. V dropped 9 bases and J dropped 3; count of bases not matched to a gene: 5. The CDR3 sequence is CASRDRGPSNEKLFF. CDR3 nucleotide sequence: TGTGCCAGCCGGGACAGGGGGCCCTCTAATGAAAAACTGTTTTTT.

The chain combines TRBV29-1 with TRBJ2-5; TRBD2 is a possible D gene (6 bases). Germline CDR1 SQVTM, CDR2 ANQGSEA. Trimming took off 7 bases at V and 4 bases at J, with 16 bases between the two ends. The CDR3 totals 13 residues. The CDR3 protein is CSAGGAGPETQYF. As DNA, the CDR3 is TGCAGCGCCGGAGGGGCGGGCCCAGAGACCCAGTACTTC.

CDR3 sequence: CASRGQTDQPQHF. The CDR3 DNA reads TGTGCCAGCAGGGGACAAACGGATCAGCCCCAGCATTTT. This sequence joins TRBV2 and TRBJ1-5, with D perhaps TRBD1 (6 bases). Germline-derived CDR1 and CDR2 are SNHLY and FYNNEI. The germline V and J ends were trimmed by 6 bases and 5 bases, with 11 bases remaining between them. The CDR3 covers 13 residues.

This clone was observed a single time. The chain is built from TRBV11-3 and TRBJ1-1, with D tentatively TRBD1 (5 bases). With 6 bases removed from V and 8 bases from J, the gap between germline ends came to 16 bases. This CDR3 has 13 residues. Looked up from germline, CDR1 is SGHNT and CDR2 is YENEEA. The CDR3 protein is CASRGQGKGEAFF. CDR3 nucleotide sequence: TGTGCCAGCAGAGGCCAGGGTAAGGGGGAAGCTTTCTTT.

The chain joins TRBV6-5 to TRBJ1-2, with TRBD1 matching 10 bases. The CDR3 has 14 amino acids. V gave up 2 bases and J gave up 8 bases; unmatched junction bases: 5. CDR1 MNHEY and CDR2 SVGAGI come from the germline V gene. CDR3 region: CASSYDRGREGYTF. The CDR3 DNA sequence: TGTGCCAGCAGTTACGACAGGGGGCGGGAAGGCTACACCTTC.